This T cell receptor beta chain was sequenced for a study of blood T cell repertoires in COVID-19 (dated by TCRdb to the early 2020s). For the wider study: Samples from collaborators originated in the United States, Italy and Spain and spanned both the acute and convalescent phases of COVID-19. The material from the prospective study consisted of cDNA or gDNA derived from T cells, B-cell-depleted T cells, or PBMCs. Deeply sampled blood TCRbeta repertoires from subjects exposed to, actively infected with, or recovered from COVID-19 were included in the dataset. A freely available public database, intended as a resource for researchers studying the immune response to SARS-CoV-2, is where the repertoires were released. Samples were obtained from the ongoing ImmuneRACE study (first 160 participants) and from 1,254 subjects provided by 6 global collaborators. The sample metadata nearly always contained a de-identified subject ID, COVID-19 status, age in years and sex. Where available, HLA class I and class II types were obtained from metadata supplied by the sample provider rather than from assay-based typing. Results the study describes overall, beyond this receptor: The amount of clinical and demographic metadata varied by source and participant and was provided uncurated.

The immunoSEQ Assay, a bias-controlled multiplex PCR, was used to amplify TCRbeta CDR3 regions from genomic DNA. Regarding the original processing steps: Within the assay, amplification of reference gene primers was used to estimate how many nucleated cells each sample contained. Sequence reads were collapsed and filtered to measure the absolute abundance of every unique TCRbeta CDR3 rearrangement. For each sample, productive Simpson clonality was calculated as the square root of Simpson's diversity index over productive rearrangements. Entries here come from immuneACCESS through TCRdb and include only in-frame sequences with V and J called. Some clones fail to appear in such tables; in the studies checked, an unresolved V gene covers under half of the shortfall, and the cause of the remainder is unknown. V, J and clone size are taken as reported in that table, and D and trimming were inferred from the DNA itself. This sample lists over 200,000 clones; around 86% were detected once. 4.5% to 5.5% of the sample is taken by the ten largest.

This clone came up once. Its antigen is currently not known. No much larger clone is present one base from it, and per-base qualities are unavailable. In the germline V gene, CDR1 corresponds to MNHEY and CDR2 to SVGAGI. The CDR3 covers 16 residues, taking in both the cysteine and the phenylalanine. This entry keeps only the CDR3 DNA: 48 bases, framed from base 1. Clipping removes 0 bases from V and 3 bases from J, with 6 as the unmatched junction base count. Whole blood was collected in K2EDTA tubes by collaborating institutions according to the institutions' own protocols. For TCRbeta analysis, collaborators shipped samples in one of three forms: frozen whole blood, isolated PBMCs, or DNA extracted from either of those sample types.

Here the chain combines TRBV6-5 and TRBJ1-2, and 8 junctional nucleotides match TRBD1. The specimen was peripheral blood. This receptor was taken from a human donor in a cohort sampled during active COVID-19. The CDR3 reads CASSYSKATGDYGYTF. The sequence in DNA is TGTGCCAGCAGTTACTCGAAGGCGACAGGGGACTATGGCTACACCTTC.